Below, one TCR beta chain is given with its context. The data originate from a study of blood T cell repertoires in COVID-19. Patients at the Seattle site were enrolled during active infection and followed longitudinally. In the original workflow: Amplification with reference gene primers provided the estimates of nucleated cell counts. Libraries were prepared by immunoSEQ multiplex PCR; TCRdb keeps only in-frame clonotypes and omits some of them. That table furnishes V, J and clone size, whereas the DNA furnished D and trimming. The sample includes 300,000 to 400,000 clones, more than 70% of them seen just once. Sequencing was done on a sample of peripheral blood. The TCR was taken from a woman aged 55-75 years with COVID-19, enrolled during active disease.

The CDR3 region is CASMSQGPVTGELFF. The CDR3 region has the DNA TGTGCCAGCATGTCACAGGGCCCTGTCACCGGGGAGCTGTTTTTT. V is TRBV2 and J is TRBJ2-2; TRBD1 might be the D (6 bases). V was cut by 7 bases and J by 4 bases, with 16 bases left in between. CDR3 length: 15 residues. CDR1 and CDR2 from the germline V gene are SNHLY and FYNNEI.